This T cell receptor beta chain came from a study of blood T cell repertoires in COVID-19. The CDR3 is 13 residues long. V was cut by 3 bases and J by 5 bases, with 10 bases left in between. Produced via immunoSEQ multiplex PCR; TCRdb's table is partial and in-frame only. Of around 160,000 clones in the sample, roughly nine tenths were seen once. The clonotype was recovered from a man in his sixties with active or convalescent COVID-19. The chain links TRBV12-3 or TRBV12-4 to TRBJ2-5; D gene unclear. The specimen sequenced was peripheral blood. The CDR3 region has the DNA TGTGCCAGCAGTTTCGATAGCCGGGAGACCCAGTACTTC. The encoded protein is CASSFDSRETQYF.